A single sample gave rise to the 8 T cell receptor beta chains below, sequenced in a study of T-cell reconstitution after alpha-beta-depleted transplantation in children. Unique molecular identifiers were incorporated into the prepared TCRbeta library. TCRdb passed the PCR reads through MiXCR, listing each CDR3 protein once. The sample includes under 250,000 distinct CDR3 sequences, 20% to 30% seen only once; the top ten take under 5.5%. This material consisted of PBMCs, mostly from graft donor cells, taken 360 days after TCRalphabeta/CD19-depleted stem cell transplant. Every receptor here comes from a female patient aged 2-15 years who had a stem cell transplant for congenital amegakaryocytic thrombocytopenia, so the T cells may come from the graft donor.

The chain employs TRBV12-3 or TRBV12-4 and TRBJ1-2, with TRBD1 as a possible D gene (6 bases). The CDR3 has 13 residues. Trimming took off 7 bases at V and 1 base at J, with 10 bases between the two ends. The CDR3 loop reads CASNQQGNYGYTF. CDR3 nucleotides: TGTGCCAGCAATCAACAGGGTAACTATGGCTACACCTTC.

This clonotype was detected a few times. In nucleotides, the CDR3 is TGCAGTGCACTGGGACAGTTAAATCAGCCCCAGCATTTT. Its protein product is CSALGQLNQPQHF. This chain connects TRBV20-1 to TRBJ1-5; 7 nucleotides agree with TRBD1. The V segment lost 6 bases and the J segment 4 bases; nucleotides outside the gene matches: 6. The CDR3 has 13 amino acids. Germline V gives CDR1 DFQATT, CDR2 SNEGSKA (reference sequence).

This clonotype was recorded a few times. V and J are TRBV12-3 or TRBV12-4 and TRBJ2-1; 12 nucleotides agree with TRBD2. The trim removed 3 bases at V and 4 bases at J, leaving 10 bases unmatched. The CDR3 is 18 amino acids. This chain's CDR3 is CASSLSLAGGRQYNEQFF. CDR3 nucleotides: TGTGCCAGCAGTTTGTCTCTAGCGGGAGGGCGACAATACAATGAGCAGTTCTTC.

The V gene is TRBV10-3, the J gene TRBJ2-7; 8 bases are shared with TRBD1. V lost 5 bases to trimming and J lost 4 bases; unmatched junction nucleotides: 10. Germline CDR1 and CDR2: ENHRY and SYGVKD. There are 15 residues in the CDR3. The CDR3 region has the DNA TGTGCCATCAGTCCTCTCGGGACAGGAGCTTACGAGCAGTACTTC. Translated, it gives CAISPLGTGAYEQYF.

The chain links TRBV9 to TRBJ2-4; D is perhaps TRBD1 (6 bases). CDR1 is SGDLS and CDR2 is YYNGEE in the germline V gene. The V and J ends lost 2 bases and 7 bases respectively, with 19 bases between them. This CDR3 is 16 amino acids long. The CDR3 reads CASSVPQQGKGNIQYF. In nucleotides, the CDR3 is TGTGCCAGCAGCGTCCCTCAACAGGGAAAGGGGAACATTCAGTACTTC.

Only a few counts were recorded for this clonotype. The chain carries TRBV25-1 and TRBJ1-4, with 9 nucleotides matching TRBD1. The V gene end was trimmed by 6 bases and the J gene end by 8 bases; junction bases not matched to a gene: 1. CDR3 size: 12 residues. The germline CDR1 and CDR2 sequences are MGHDK and SYGVNS. In DNA, the CDR3 is TGTGCCAGCAGACAGGGGGCGGAAAAACTGTTTTTT. It specifies CASRQGAEKLFF. Based on the CDR3 plus reference TRBV25-1 and TRBJ1-4, the full variable domain is EADIYQTPRYLVIGTGKKITLECSQTMGHDKMYWYQQDPGMELHLIHYSYGVNSTEKGDLSSESTVSRIRTEHFPLTLESARPSHTSQYLCASRQGAEKLFFGSGTQLSVL.

This clonotype was observed a handful of times. The rearrangement uses TRBV7-9 and TRBJ2-3; D remains ambiguous. CDR3 length: 15 amino acids. The V gene's germline CDR1 is SEHNR and CDR2 FQNEAQ (reference sequence). The germline V and J ends were trimmed by 5 bases and 6 bases, with 18 bases remaining between them. For the CDR3, the DNA is TGTGCCAGCAGCCCCCTCCCGGGCCAGTCCGATACGCAGTATTTT. The encoded protein is CASSPLPGQSDTQYF.

The gene calls are TRBV5-1 and TRBJ1-2, with 9 nucleotides matching TRBD1. Germline CDR1 is SGHRS and CDR2 is YFSETQ. The junction had 12 bases not matched to a gene; V was cut back by 4 bases and J by 5 bases. The CDR3 is 16 residues long. The CDR3 DNA reads as TGCGCCAGCAGCCTTCCGGGACAGGGACAATTATATGGCTACACCTTC. Translating gives CASSLPGQGQLYGYTF. The full variable domain, rest sourced from reference TRBV5-1 and TRBJ1-2, is KAGVTQTPRYLIKTRGQQVTLSCSPISGHRSVSWYQQTPGQGLQFLFEYFSETQRNKGNFPGRFSGRQFSNSRSEMNVSTLELGDSALYLCASSLPGQGQLYGYTFGSGTRLTVV.